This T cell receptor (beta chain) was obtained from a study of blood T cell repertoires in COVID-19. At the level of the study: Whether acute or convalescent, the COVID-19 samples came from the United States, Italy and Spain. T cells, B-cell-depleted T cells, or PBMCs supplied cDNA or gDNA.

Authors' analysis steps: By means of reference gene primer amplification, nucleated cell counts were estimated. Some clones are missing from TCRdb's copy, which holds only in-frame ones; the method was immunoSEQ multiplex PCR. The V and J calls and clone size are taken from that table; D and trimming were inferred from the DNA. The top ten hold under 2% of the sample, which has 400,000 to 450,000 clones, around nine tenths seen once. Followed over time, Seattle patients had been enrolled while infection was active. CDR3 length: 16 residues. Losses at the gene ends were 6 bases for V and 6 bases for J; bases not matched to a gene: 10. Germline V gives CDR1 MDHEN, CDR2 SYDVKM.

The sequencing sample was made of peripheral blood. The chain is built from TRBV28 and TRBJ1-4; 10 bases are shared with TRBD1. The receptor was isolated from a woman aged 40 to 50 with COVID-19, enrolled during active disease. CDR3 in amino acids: CASSRRTGTGDEKLFF. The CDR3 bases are TGTGCCAGCAGCCGGAGAACCGGGACAGGGGATGAAAAACTGTTTTTT.